These 28 T cell receptor beta chains originate from one sample sequenced in a study of blood T cell repertoires in COVID-19. The assay was immunoSEQ multiplex PCR, and TCRdb's table has in-frame clones only and misses some. The sample holds 90,000 to 110,000 clones; approximately 90% are singletons and the top ten take less than 1.5%. The specimen sequenced was peripheral blood. Receptors were obtained from a human donor in a cohort sampled during active COVID-19.

The rearrangement uses TRBV19 and TRBJ1-5; the D gene is possibly TRBD1 (5 bases). Germline CDR1 LNHDA, CDR2 SQIVND (reference sequence). With 5 bases removed from V and 3 bases from J, the gap between germline ends came to 14 bases. The CDR3 runs to 15 residues. The CDR3 region is CASSSRQLPNQPQHF. CDR3 nucleotide sequence: TGTGCCAGTAGTTCTCGACAGCTCCCCAATCAGCCCCAGCATTTT.

The chain is built from TRBV11-2 and TRBJ2-3; 13 nucleotides match TRBD2. Unmatched junction bases numbered 15, after V lost 4 bases and J lost 5 bases. In germline, CDR1 is SGHAT, CDR2 FQNNGV. The CDR3 extends over 19 amino acids. The CDR3 DNA is TGTGCCAGCAGCTCGCGCCTACTAGCGGGAGGGCCCTGGGTAGATACGCAGTATTTT. Translated, it gives CASSSRLLAGGPWVDTQYF. The whole variable domain, remainder taken from reference TRBV11-2 and TRBJ2-3, is EAGVAQSPRYKIIEKRQSVAFWCNPISGHATLYWYQQILGQGPKLLIQFQNNGVVDDSQLPKDRFSAERLKGVDSTLKIQPAKLEDSAVYLCASSSRLLAGGPWVDTQYFGPGTRLTVL.

This sequence joins TRBV7-9 and TRBJ2-7; possible D gene TRBD2, 6 bases. CDR3 length: 16 residues. The V and J ends lost 5 bases and 0 bases respectively, with 17 bases between them. The germline gives CDR1 SEHNR, CDR2 FQNEAQ (reference sequence). The CDR3 nucleotides read TGTGCCAGCAGCCCCCCGGGCGCGGGGACCTCCTACGAGCAGTACTTC. It yields the protein CASSPPGAGTSYEQYF.

The chain combines TRBV11-3 with TRBJ2-3, with D hard to call. CDR1 and CDR2 (germline): SGHNT, YENEEA. CDR3 size: 15 residues. The V end lost 0 bases, the J end lost 4 bases, and 11 bases lay between the germline ends. The CDR3 region has the DNA TGTGCCAGCAGCTTAGATTCTTATAGCTCAGATACGCAGTATTTT. Translating it yields CASSLDSYSSDTQYF.

V usage is TRBV3-1 (or the pseudogene TRBV3-2) and J usage is TRBJ2-7; 7 bases line up with TRBD2. The V and J ends lost 0 bases and 5 bases, in that order; junction bases with no gene match: 7. Germline V gene sequence: CDR1 LGHDT, CDR2 YNNKEL (reference sequence). The CDR3 sequence is 15 residues long. The CDR3 loop is CASSQDGRTSDEQYF. CDR3 nucleotides: TGTGCCAGCAGCCAAGATGGTAGAACTAGCGACGAGCAGTACTTC.

CDR3 loop: CASSVAGGLGETQYF. The CDR3 coding sequence is TGTGCCAGCAGCGTAGCGGGGGGGCTCGGGGAGACCCAGTACTTC. This rearrangement joins TRBV9 to TRBJ2-5, with TRBD2 identical over 8 bases. The germline V gene encodes CDR1 SGDLS and CDR2 YYNGEE. The CDR3 runs 15 residues. With V trimmed by 0 bases and J by 5 bases, 6 bases remained unmatched.

The CDR3 nucleotides are TGTGCCAGCAGCCCCCCGGACAGAAACACCGGGGAGCTGTTTTTT. It codes for CASSPPDRNTGELFF. The chain joins TRBV5-6 to TRBJ2-2, with D possibly matching TRBD1 (6 bases). The CDR3 totals 15 residues. The V end lost 4 bases, the J end lost 2 bases, and 12 bases lay between the germline ends. Germline V gives CDR1 SGHDT, CDR2 YYEEEE.

The chain joins TRBV25-1 to TRBJ2-3, with TRBD1 matching 9 bases. Germline trimming cut 9 bases from V and 2 bases from J; bases unmatched to any gene: 6. The germline V gene has CDR1 MGHDK and CDR2 SYGVNS. This CDR3 contains 14 residues. CDR3 region: CASGDREHTDTQYF. As DNA, the CDR3 is TGTGCCAGTGGGGACAGGGAGCACACAGATACGCAGTATTTT.

V is TRBV19 and J is TRBJ2-2; possibly TRBD2 for D (5 bases). The CDR3 consists of 16 residues. Germline loops: CDR1 LNHDA, CDR2 SQIVND (reference sequence). V lost 5 bases and J 1 base, leaving 14 bases between the germline ends. CDR3 loop: CASSPGLRLNTGELFF. The CDR3 bases are TGTGCCAGTAGTCCGGGGTTGCGATTGAACACCGGGGAGCTGTTTTTT.

The genes are TRBV7-9 and TRBJ2-1; the match to TRBD2 covers 7 bases. V lost 3 bases to trimming and J lost 2 bases; unmatched junction nucleotides: 4. The CDR3 has 15 amino acids. CDR1 and CDR2 from the germline V gene are SEHNR and FQNEAQ (reference sequence). The CDR3 sequence: CASSLDGGTYNEQFF. The CDR3 DNA sequence: TGTGCCAGCAGCTTGGACGGGGGGACCTACAATGAGCAGTTCTTC.

V usage is TRBV3-1 (or the pseudogene TRBV3-2) and J usage is TRBJ2-4; 8 nucleotides align to TRBD2. Germline assignment: CDR1 LGHDT and CDR2 YNNKEL (reference sequence). The length of the CDR3 is 17 residues. Trimming removed 1 base from V and 2 bases from J; junction bases left unmatched: 7. The CDR3 coding sequence is TGTGCCAGCAGCCAAGTCAACGGGAGGGCCTCCAAAAACATTCAGTACTTC. Protein sequence: CASSQVNGRASKNIQYF.

V gene TRBV11-3 combines with J gene TRBJ2-7; tentatively, D is TRBD1 (6 bases). Germline CDR1 is SGHNT and CDR2 is YENEEA. V was trimmed by 3 bases and J by 4 bases, leaving 10 bases between them. The CDR3 has 13 residues. The CDR3 sequence: CASSLSGEYEQYF. The CDR3 coding sequence is TGTGCCAGCAGCTTGTCAGGGGAGTACGAGCAGTACTTC.

This clone has only a few counts. CDR3 nucleotides: TGTGCCAGCAGCGCCCGGGTCTCCGGCGAGCAGTACTTC. Its translation: CASSARVSGEQYF. V is TRBV3-1 (or the pseudogene TRBV3-2) and J is TRBJ2-7; D remains ambiguous. The CDR3 runs 13 residues. Germline lookup yields CDR1 LGHDT and CDR2 YNNKEL (reference sequence). Trimming took off 5 bases at V and 6 bases at J, with 14 bases between the two ends.

The chain has TRBV19 and TRBJ1-2; a possible D gene is TRBD1 (5 bases). This CDR3 is 15 amino acids long. The V end lost 0 bases, the J end lost 6 bases, and 14 bases lay between the germline ends. In germline, CDR1 is LNHDA, CDR2 SQIVND (reference sequence). CDR3 bases: TGTGCCAGTAGTATAGAATGGCAGGGATTGGATGGCTACACCTTC. Its translation is CASSIEWQGLDGYTF.

This CDR3 is CASSLLDREEGEQYF. The CDR3 nucleotides are TGTGCCAGCAGCCTCCTGGACCGGGAGGAGGGGGAGCAGTACTTC. The chain is built from TRBV11-2 and TRBJ2-7, with TRBD2 identical over 7 bases. Looked up from germline, CDR1 is SGHAT and CDR2 is FQNNGV. The junction had 14 bases not matched to a gene; V was cut back by 5 bases and J by 7 bases. CDR3 length: 15 amino acids.

The chain recombines TRBV21-1 with TRBJ2-7; no DNA check was done on the table's D call, TRBD1. TRBV21-1 is a recognized pseudogene. The CDR3 contains 12 residues. The DNA for the CDR3 is TGTGCCAGCAGCAAACAGGGCTACGAGCAGTACTTC. Translating gives CASSKQGYEQYF.

The chain employs TRBV9 and TRBJ2-1, with TRBD2 as a possible D gene (6 bases). Trimming pared 4 bases from V and 5 bases from J, leaving 13 bases between. The length of the CDR3 is 14 residues. Per germline, CDR1 SGDLS and CDR2 YYNGEE. The chain's CDR3 is CASSLGVADNEQFF. The CDR3 DNA reads TGTGCCAGCAGCCTAGGGGTAGCGGACAATGAGCAGTTCTTC.

The rearrangement links TRBV5-5 to TRBJ2-7, with D hard to call. The CDR3 loop spans 13 amino acids. Deletions cut 4 bases from V and 3 bases from J, with 11 bases between. Germline V lookup: CDR1 SGHKS, CDR2 YYEKEE (reference sequence). CDR3 in DNA: TGTGCCAGCAGCCTCCGGCAGGTCTACGAGCAGTACTTC. Translation: CASSLRQVYEQYF.

The rearrangement links TRBV5-1 to TRBJ2-5; D is perhaps TRBD1 (6 bases). The CDR3 contains 13 residues. V gave up 5 bases and J gave up 2 bases, with 10 bases separating them. Germline V gene data show CDR1 as SGHRS and CDR2 as YFSETQ. CDR3 residues: CASRQGPQETQYF. The CDR3 DNA sequence: TGCGCCAGCAGGCAGGGGCCACAAGAGACCCAGTACTTC.

CDR3 sequence: CASSQAVSGTPAYEQYF. DNA of the CDR3: TGTGCCAGCAGCCAAGCCGTTAGCGGGACCCCGGCCTACGAGCAGTACTTC. This chain links TRBV3-1 (or the pseudogene TRBV3-2) with TRBJ2-7; 8 nucleotides agree with TRBD2. Per germline, CDR1 LGHDT and CDR2 YNNKEL (reference sequence). The V gene end was trimmed by 1 base and the J gene end by 2 bases; junction bases not matched to a gene: 10. This CDR3 spans 17 amino acids.

This sequence joins TRBV7-8 and TRBJ2-5; weak D call: TRBD1 (6 bases). CDR3 size: 12 residues. The V and J ends lost 5 bases and 4 bases respectively, with 8 bases between them. Germline CDR1 is SGHVS and CDR2 is FQNEAQ. The CDR3 loop reads CASSPRGETQYF. Written as DNA, the CDR3 is TGTGCCAGCAGCCCCAGGGGAGAGACCCAGTACTTC.

The rearrangement links TRBV28 to TRBJ1-1; D remains ambiguous. CDR1 is MDHEN, CDR2 SYDVKM, per germline. The CDR3 runs 13 residues. V was shortened by 4 bases and J by 0 bases, with 6 bases between the two germline ends. The CDR3 DNA sequence: TGTGCCAGCAGTTCCTCTATGAACACTGAAGCTTTCTTT. Translation: CASSSSMNTEAFF.

This chain connects TRBV24-1 to TRBJ1-4; 9 bases line up with TRBD1. This CDR3 has 12 amino acids. Germline trimming cut 11 bases from V and 5 bases from J; bases unmatched to any gene: 2. Germline CDR1 is KGHDR and CDR2 is SFDVKD. CDR3 amino acids: CARGQGNEKLFF. The CDR3 DNA is TGTGCCAGAGGACAGGGGAATGAAAAACTGTTTTTT.

The V and J genes are TRBV15 and TRBJ1-2; D not certain. Per germline, CDR1 LNHNV and CDR2 YYDKDF (reference sequence). The CDR3 runs 16 residues. Trimming cost V 0 bases and J 4 bases, with 15 bases left between them. The CDR3 DNA reads TGTGCCACCAGCAGAGATTCATTCGCCGGGAGCTATGGCTACACCTTC. Translated: CATSRDSFAGSYGYTF.

The genes are TRBV5-5 and TRBJ1-2; maybe TRBD1 (6 bases). CDR3 length: 13 amino acids. V lost 4 bases to trimming and J lost 6 bases, with 13 bases between them. Per germline, CDR1 SGHKS and CDR2 YYEKEE (reference sequence). CDR3 sequence (DNA): TGTGCCAGCAGCCCAACAGGGACCCATGGCTACACCTTC. Amino acids: CASSPTGTHGYTF.

V and J are TRBV5-4 and TRBJ2-5; D possibly corresponds to TRBD1 (5 bases). CDR1 is SGHNT, CDR2 YYREEE, per germline (reference sequence). There are 14 residues in the CDR3. V was cut by 1 base and J by 1 base, with 8 bases left in between. CDR3 DNA sequence: TGTGCCAGCAGCTTGCAGGGAACCCAAGAGACCCAGTACTTC. The encoded protein is CASSLQGTQETQYF.

The rearrangement links TRBV7-6 to TRBJ1-5, with D perhaps TRBD1 (5 bases). The V gene's germline CDR1 is SGHVS and CDR2 FNYEAQ. The CDR3 has 16 amino acids. Deletions cut 1 base from V and 2 bases from J, with 12 bases between. The CDR3 loop is CASSLGWSGGNQPQHF. CDR3 in DNA: TGTGCCAGCAGCTTAGGTTGGTCGGGGGGCAATCAGCCCCAGCATTTT.

The V gene is TRBV24-1, the J gene TRBJ2-1; 7 positions match TRBD2. Germline V gene sequence: CDR1 KGHDR, CDR2 SFDVKD. This CDR3 has 15 residues. V shed 3 bases, J shed 5 bases, and the junction held 6 bases outside the gene matches. CDR3 in DNA: TGTGCCACCAGTGATACGGGGGGAGCTCACAATGAGCAGTTCTTC. This encodes CATSDTGGAHNEQFF.